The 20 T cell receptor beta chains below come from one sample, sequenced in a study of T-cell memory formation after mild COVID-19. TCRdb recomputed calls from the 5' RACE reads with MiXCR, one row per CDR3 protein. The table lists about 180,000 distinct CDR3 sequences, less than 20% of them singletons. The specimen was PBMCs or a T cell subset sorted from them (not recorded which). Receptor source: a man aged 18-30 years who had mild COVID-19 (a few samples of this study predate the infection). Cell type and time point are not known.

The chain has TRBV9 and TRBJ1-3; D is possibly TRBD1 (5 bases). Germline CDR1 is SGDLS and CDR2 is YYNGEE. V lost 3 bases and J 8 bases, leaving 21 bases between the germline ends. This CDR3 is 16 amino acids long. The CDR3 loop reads CASSAQSTVGGDTIYF. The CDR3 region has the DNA TGTGCCAGCAGCGCCCAATCGACAGTCGGGGGGGACACCATATATTTT.

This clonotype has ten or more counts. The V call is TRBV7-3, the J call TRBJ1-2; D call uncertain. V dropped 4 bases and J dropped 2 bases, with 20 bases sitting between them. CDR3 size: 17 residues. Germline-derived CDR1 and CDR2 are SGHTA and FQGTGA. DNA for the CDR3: TGTGCCAGCAGCTCCCTTTCGAGACTTAGGAAGAACTATGGCTACACCTTC. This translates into CASSSLSRLRKNYGYTF. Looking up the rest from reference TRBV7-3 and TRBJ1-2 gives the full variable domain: GAGVSQTPSNKVTEKGKYVELRCDPISGHTALYWYRQSLGQGPEFLIYFQGTGAADDSGLPNDRFFAVRPEGSVSTLKIQRTERGDSAVYLCASSSLSRLRKNYGYTFGSGTRLTVV.

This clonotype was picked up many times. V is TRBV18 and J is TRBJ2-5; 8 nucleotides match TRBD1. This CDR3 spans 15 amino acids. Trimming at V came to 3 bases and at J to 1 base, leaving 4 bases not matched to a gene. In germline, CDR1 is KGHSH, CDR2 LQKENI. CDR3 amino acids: CASSPPGTGQETQYF. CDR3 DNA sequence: TGTGCCAGCTCACCGCCCGGGACAGGCCAAGAGACCCAGTACTTC. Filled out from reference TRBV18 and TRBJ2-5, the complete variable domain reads NAGVMQNPRHLVRRRGQEARLRCSPMKGHSHVYWYRQLPEEGLKFMVYLQKENIIDESGMPKERFSAEFPKEGPSILRIQQVVRGDSAAYFCASSPPGTGQETQYFGPGTRLLVL.

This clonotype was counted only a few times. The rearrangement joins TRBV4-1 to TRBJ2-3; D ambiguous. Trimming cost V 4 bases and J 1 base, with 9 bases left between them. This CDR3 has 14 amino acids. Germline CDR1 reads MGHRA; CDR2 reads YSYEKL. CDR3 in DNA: TGCGCCAGCAGCCGCAGTTTCGGCACAGATACGCAGTATTTT. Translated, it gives CASSRSFGTDTQYF.

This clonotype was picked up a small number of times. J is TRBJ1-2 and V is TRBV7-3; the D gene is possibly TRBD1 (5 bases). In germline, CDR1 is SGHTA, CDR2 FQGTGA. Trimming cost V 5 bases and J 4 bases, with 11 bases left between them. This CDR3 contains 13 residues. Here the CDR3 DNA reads TGTGCCAGCAGCAGGGACGGCCTCTATGGCTACACCTTC. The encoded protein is CASSRDGLYGYTF.

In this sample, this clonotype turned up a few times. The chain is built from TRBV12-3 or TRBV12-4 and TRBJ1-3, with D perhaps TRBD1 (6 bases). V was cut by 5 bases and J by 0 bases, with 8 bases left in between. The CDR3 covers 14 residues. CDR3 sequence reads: CASSKGGSGNTIYF. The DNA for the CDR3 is TGTGCCAGCAGTAAAGGGGGCTCTGGAAACACCATATATTTT.

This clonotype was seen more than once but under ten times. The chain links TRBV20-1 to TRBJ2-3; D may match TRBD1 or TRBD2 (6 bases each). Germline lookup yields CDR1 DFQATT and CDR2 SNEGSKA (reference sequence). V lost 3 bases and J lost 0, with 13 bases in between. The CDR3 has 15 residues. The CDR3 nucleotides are TGCAGTGCTAGGAGGGGGGCAGACAGCACAGATACGCAGTATTTT. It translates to CSARRGADSTDTQYF.

CDR3 sequence: CASSVGYGGWYEQYF. CDR3 nucleotide sequence: TGTGCCAGCAGCGTAGGATATGGGGGCTGGTACGAGCAGTACTTC. The V and J genes are TRBV9 and TRBJ2-7, with TRBD1 as a possible D gene (6 bases). CDR3 length: 15 amino acids. Germline CDR1 and CDR2: SGDLS and YYNGEE. V dropped 0 bases and J dropped 4 bases, with 14 bases sitting between them.

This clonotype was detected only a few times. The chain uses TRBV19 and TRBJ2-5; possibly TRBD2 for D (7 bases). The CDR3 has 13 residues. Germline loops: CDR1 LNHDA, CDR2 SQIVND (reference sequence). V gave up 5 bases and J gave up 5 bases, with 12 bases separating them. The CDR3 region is CASSRGAWETQYF. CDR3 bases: TGTGCCAGTAGTCGGGGGGCCTGGGAGACCCAGTACTTC.

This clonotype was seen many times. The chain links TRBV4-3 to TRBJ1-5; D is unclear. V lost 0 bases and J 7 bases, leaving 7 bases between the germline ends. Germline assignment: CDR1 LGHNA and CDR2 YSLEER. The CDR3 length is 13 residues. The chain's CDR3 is CASSQDRRQPQHF. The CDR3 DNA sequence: TGCGCCAGCAGCCAAGATAGGAGACAGCCCCAGCATTTT.

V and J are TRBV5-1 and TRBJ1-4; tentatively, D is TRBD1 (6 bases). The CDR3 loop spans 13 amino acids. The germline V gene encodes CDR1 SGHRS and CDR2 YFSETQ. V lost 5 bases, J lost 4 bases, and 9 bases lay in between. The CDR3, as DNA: TGCGCCAGCAGAGGACAGATTAATGAAAAACTGTTTTTT. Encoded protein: CASRGQINEKLFF.

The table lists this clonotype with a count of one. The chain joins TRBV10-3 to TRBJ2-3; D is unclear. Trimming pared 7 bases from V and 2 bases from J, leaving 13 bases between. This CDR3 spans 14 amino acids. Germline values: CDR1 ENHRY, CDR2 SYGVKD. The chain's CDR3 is CAITDQTTTDTQYF. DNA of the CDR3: TGTGCCATCACCGACCAAACGACCACAGATACGCAGTATTTT.

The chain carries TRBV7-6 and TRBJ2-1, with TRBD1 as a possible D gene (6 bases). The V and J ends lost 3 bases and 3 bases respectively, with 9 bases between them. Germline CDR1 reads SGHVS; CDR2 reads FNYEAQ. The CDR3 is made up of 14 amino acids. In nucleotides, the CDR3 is TGTGCCAGCAGCTTGCCGGACAGCTACAATGAGCAGTTCTTC. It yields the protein CASSLPDSYNEQFF.

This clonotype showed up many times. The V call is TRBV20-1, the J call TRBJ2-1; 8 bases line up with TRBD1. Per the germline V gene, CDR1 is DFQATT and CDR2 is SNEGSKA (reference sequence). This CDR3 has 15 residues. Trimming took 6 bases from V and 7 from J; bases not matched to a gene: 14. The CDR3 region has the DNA TGCAGTGCCTTACCTACAGGGGGGCTTCGAAATGAGCAGTTCTTC. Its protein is CSALPTGGLRNEQFF.

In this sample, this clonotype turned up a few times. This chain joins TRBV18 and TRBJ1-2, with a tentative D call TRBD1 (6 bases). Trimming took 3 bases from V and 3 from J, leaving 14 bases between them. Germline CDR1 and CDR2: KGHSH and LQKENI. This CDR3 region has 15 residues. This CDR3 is CASSPTGGADYGYTF. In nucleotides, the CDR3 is TGTGCCAGCTCACCTACGGGGGGCGCCGACTATGGCTACACCTTC. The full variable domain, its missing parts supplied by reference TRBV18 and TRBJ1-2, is NAGVMQNPRHLVRRRGQEARLRCSPMKGHSHVYWYRQLPEEGLKFMVYLQKENIIDESGMPKERFSAEFPKEGPSILRIQQVVRGDSAAYFCASSPTGGADYGYTFGSGTRLTVV.

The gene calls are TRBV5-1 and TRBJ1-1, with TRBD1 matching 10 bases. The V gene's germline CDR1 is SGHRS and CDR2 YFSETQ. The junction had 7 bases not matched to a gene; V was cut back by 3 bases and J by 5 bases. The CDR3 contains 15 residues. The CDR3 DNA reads TGCGCCAGCAGCTGGGGGACAGGGGATCGGACTGAAGCTTTCTTT. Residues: CASSWGTGDRTEAFF.

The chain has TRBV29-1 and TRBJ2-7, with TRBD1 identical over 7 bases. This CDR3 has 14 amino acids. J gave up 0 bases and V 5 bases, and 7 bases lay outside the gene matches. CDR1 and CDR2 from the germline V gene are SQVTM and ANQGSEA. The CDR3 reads CSVLGDSLSYEQYF. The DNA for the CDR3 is TGCAGCGTTCTGGGGGACAGCCTCTCCTACGAGCAGTACTTC.

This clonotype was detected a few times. The CDR3 protein is CASSYGDYRGELFF. The CDR3 nucleotides are TGTGCCAGCAGTTACGGGGACTACCGCGGGGAGCTGTTTTTT. V is TRBV6-2 or TRBV6-3 and J is TRBJ2-2; TRBD2 aligns across 7 bases. The CDR3 is 14 residues long. J was trimmed by 7 bases and V by 2 bases; bases with no gene match: 4. CDR1 and CDR2 (germline): MNHEY, SVGEGT.

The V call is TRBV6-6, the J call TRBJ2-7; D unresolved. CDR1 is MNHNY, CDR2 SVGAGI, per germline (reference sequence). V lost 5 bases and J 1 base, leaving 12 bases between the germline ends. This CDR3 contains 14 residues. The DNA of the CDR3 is TGTGCCAGCAGTCAACCCTTTAGTTCCTACGAGCAGTACTTC. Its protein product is CASSQPFSSYEQYF.

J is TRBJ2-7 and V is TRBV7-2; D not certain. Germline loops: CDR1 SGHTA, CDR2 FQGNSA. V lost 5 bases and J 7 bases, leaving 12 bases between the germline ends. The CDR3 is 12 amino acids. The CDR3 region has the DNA TGTGCCAGCAGCACGAGAGTGGGAGAGCAGTACTTC. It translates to CASSTRVGEQYF.